This T cell receptor beta chain came from a study of cytomegalovirus exposure and HLA in healthy donors. The germline V gene encodes CDR1 SQVTM and CDR2 ANQGSEA. J gave up 0 bases and V 3 bases, and 5 bases lay outside the gene matches. The CDR3 sequence is 14 residues long. The method was immunoSEQ multiplex PCR; TCRdb's version includes in-frame clones alone and lacks a portion of them. The sample lists tens of thousands of clones; under 95% were seen once. The TCR originated in a man aged 30-40 years in good health and CMV-seronegative. The material sequenced was PBMCs. The chain uses TRBV29-1 and TRBJ2-7, with 7 bases fitting TRBD1. DNA for the CDR3: TGCAGCGTTGAGAAGGACAGGTTCTCCTACGAGCAGTACTTC. It yields the protein CSVEKDRFSYEQYF.